A single T cell receptor (beta chain) is shown here with its context. These data originate in a study of cytotoxic CD8 clonotypes in ibrutinib-treated CLL. Produced via immunoSEQ multiplex PCR; TCRdb's table is partial and in-frame only. The table lists approximately 330,000 clones, roughly 79% of them singletons. The input for sequencing was PBMCs, taken before ibrutinib treatment. The origin of this receptor is a human donor with chronic lymphocytic leukemia.

The CDR3 DNA sequence: TGTGCCAGTGGAGAAGGGACAGAATATGGCTACACCTTC. Translated: CASGEGTEYGYTF. The chain couples TRBV6-5 to TRBJ1-2; TRBD1 aligns across 7 bases. The length of the CDR3 is 13 residues. With 9 bases clipped from V and 5 bases from J, the junction kept 9 bases outside the gene matches. Germline lookup yields CDR1 MNHEY and CDR2 SVGAGI.